The T cell receptor beta chain under discussion was sequenced for a study of cytomegalovirus exposure and HLA in healthy donors. Study findings and constraints: In a later analysis, compared with equally common non-associated chains, HLA-associated beta chains were more expanded. Across HLA loci, a later analysis found differing TCR association rates, with DRB1 most and HLA-C fewest.

The J segment lost 6 bases and the V segment lost 8 bases, leaving 13 bases of the junction unmatched. The CDR3 runs 15 residues. Germline CDR1 reads LNHDA; CDR2 reads SQIVND (reference sequence). With 60 Vbeta and 13 Jbeta primers, the PCR was carried out. Original processing methods: Unique TCR beta chains numbered around 80 million in a later analysis, with roughly 10 million shared. The table came from immunoSEQ multiplex PCR; TCRdb's copy has only in-frame clones and leaves some out. That table gives V, J and clone size, and the DNA gave D and trimming. This table holds under 200,000 clones, approximately 79% found once. The count of this clone is one. The antigen remains undetermined.

The sequence derives from a man aged 35-49 years in good health and CMV-seronegative. This chain joins TRBV19 and TRBJ1-2; TRBD1 agrees at 9 bases. The specimen sequenced was PBMCs. CDR3 amino acids: CASSPRGQGHDGYTF. CDR3 nucleotide sequence: TGTGCCAGTTCCCCCCGGGGACAGGGCCACGATGGCTACACCTTC.